The T cell receptor (beta chain) described here comes from a study of shared clonotypes between healthy human individuals. General observations from the study: Non-shared clonotypes had lower generation probabilities than clonotypes shared by all four sorted-subset donors.

Turning to this clone: The antigen is undetermined.

Positively selected for CCR7, the CD45RO-negative cells used as naive CD8 cells excluded terminally differentiated effector memory CD45RA+ cells. Sequencing was performed with immunoSEQ multiplex PCR; in TCRdb, only in-frame clones are kept and a portion is missing. Counted here are hundreds of thousands of clones, almost 95% occurring once; the ten biggest clones make up 24%. J lost 3 bases, V lost 8 bases, and 8 bases had no gene match. The length of the CDR3 is 13 residues. Germline values: CDR1 SGHRS, CDR2 YFSETQ. The TCR originated in a man aged 25-40 years in good health. The chain links TRBV5-1 to TRBJ2-7, with 7 positions matching TRBD1. The specimen sequenced was naive CD8+ T cells sorted from blood. DNA for the CDR3: TGCGCCAGTATGACAGGGTCGGGCTACGAGCAGTACTTC. Protein sequence: CASMTGSGYEQYF.